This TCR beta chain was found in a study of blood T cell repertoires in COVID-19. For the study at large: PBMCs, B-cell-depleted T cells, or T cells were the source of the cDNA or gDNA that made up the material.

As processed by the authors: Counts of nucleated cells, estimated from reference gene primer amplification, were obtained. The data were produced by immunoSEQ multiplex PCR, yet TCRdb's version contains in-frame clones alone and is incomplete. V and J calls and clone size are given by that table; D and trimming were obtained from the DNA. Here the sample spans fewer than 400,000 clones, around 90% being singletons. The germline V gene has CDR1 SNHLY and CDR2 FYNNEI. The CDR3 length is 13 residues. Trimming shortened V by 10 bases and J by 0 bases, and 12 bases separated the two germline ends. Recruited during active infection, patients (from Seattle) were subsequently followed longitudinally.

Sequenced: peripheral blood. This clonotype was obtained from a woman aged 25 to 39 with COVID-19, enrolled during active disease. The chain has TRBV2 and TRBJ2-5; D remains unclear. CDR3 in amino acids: CATALEYQETQYF. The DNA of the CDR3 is TGTGCCACCGCCCTCGAGTACCAAGAGACCCAGTACTTC.